This T cell receptor beta chain was identified in a study of monozygotic twins with inflammatory bowel disease. This CDR3 has 13 amino acids. Germline V gives CDR1 SQVTM, CDR2 ANQGSEA. Researchers generated cDNA in eight separate reactions per sample. TCRdb reprocessed the 5' RACE reads and reports one entry per CDR3 protein, with no DNA. This repertoire includes around 99,000 distinct CDR3 sequences. The rearrangement uses TRBV29-1 and TRBJ2-5; no DNA is available, so the TRBD2 call from TCRdb remains unchecked. The sample comprised blood. This receptor was obtained from a human donor with ulcerative colitis or Crohn's disease, or a healthy co-twin of an affected twin (not recorded which). This chain's CDR3 is CSVVSGLGETQYF.